This is a list of T cell receptor beta chains from one sample in a study of tumor and adjacent non-tumor tissue in lung cancer. One entry per CDR3 protein, called by TCRdb with MiXCR from the multiplex PCR reads. In the table there are about 70,000 distinct CDR3 sequences, 55% to 85% of which are singletons. Sequencing was carried out using lung tumor tissue. These receptors came from a man in his sixties with non-small cell lung cancer. Both conserved end residues are trimmed from each CDR3. The order of the fields is V gene, CDR3 length, J gene, CDR3 protein.

>TRBV6-1|13|TRBJ1-2
ASSEWWESNYGYT
>TRBV6-5|13|TRBJ2-7
TGSYGAGQVYEQY
>TRBV5-4|14|TRBJ2-3
ASNPIEREPGDTQY
>TRBV6-5|13|TRBJ2-7
ASSYVGGQVHEQY
>TRBV20-1|11|TRBJ2-2
SASGANTGELF
>TRBV6-2/TRBV6-3|12|TRBJ2-3
ASSYSGFGSTQY
>TRBV29-1|14|TRBJ2-1
GVDGASGSSYNEQF
>TRBV20-1|12|TRBJ2-1
SARSARGQNERF
>TRBV5-4|14|TRBJ2-1
ASSGGGLAGLSEQF
>TRBV6-6|10|TRBJ2-1
ASSTTGDEQF
>TRBV6-1|12|TRBJ2-2
ASSEITRAGKLF
>TRBV20-1|12|TRBJ1-2
SAPATGFNYGYT
>TRBV20-1|12|TRBJ2-7
SARADDRAYEQY
>TRBV6-5|13|TRBJ2-2
ASSYPTRYIEELF
>TRBV20-1|13|TRBJ2-5
SARSCTGHQETQY
>TRBV6-1|13|TRBJ2-1
ASSERGNLYNEQF
>TRBV6-5|10|TRBJ1-2
ASRRRGYGYT
>TRBV20-1|9|TRBJ2-3
SAQIAYTRY
>TRBV10-3|12|TRBJ2-3
AISRKGFTGTQY
>TRBV29-1|13|TRBJ2-1
SVPAGVSSYNEQS
>TRBV5-6|13|TRBJ2-1
ASSSAGHPYNEQL
>TRBV10-3|18|TRBJ2-6
AISEHGTIARDSGANVLT
>TRBV6-5|12|TRBJ2-7
ASRPISGRYEQY
>TRBV6-6|14|TRBJ1-5
ASSYSTGGGNEPQH
>TRBV6-2/TRBV6-3|12|TRBJ2-3
ASSPRTGGDMQY
>TRBV6-2/TRBV6-3|12|TRBJ2-7
GTREPGQGHEQY
>TRBV6-5|11|TRBJ2-1
SSAVKGANEQF
>TRBV6-5|11|TRBJ1-1
DSSYSRDNEAF
>TRBV6-5|11|TRBJ2-1
ASAVKEANEQF
>TRBV20-1|14|TRBJ1-1
SAMSVEGAVNTETF
>TRBV10-2|14|TRBJ1-1
ASRNGGLTENTEAS
>TRBV6-1|12|TRBJ1-1
ASKQGAWNIEVF
>TRBV6-1|14|NA
ASSESPRQSNQPQY
>TRBV6-2/TRBV6-3|14|TRBJ2-7
ASSYGTGFRSYKQY
>TRBV28|14|TRBJ2-2
ASSLHRDRGTGELF
>TRBV20-1|13|TRBJ2-7
SARDSLVDSYEQY
>TRBV5-1|13|TRBJ1-1
ASSLGGEGGAEAV
>TRBV20-1|12|TRBJ2-3
SARLAGSTDTQY
>TRBV6-1|13|TRBJ2-3
AGSEFRSGSDTQY
>TRBV5-4|12|TRBJ2-1
ASSLDRTNNEHF
>TRBV20-1|9|TRBJ2-5
SAGGEETQY
>TRBV6-5|13|TRBJ2-7
ASSYSGRETPEKY
>TRBV6-6|16|TRBJ2-7
ASSYGGIRGRLSYEQY
>TRBV6-2/TRBV6-3|11|TRBJ2-7
ASSKLVLCEQY
>TRBV6-5|11|TRBJ2-2
AARERYTGELF
>TRBV29-1|14|TRBJ2-1
SVLSLVGGSYDEQF
>TRBV6-5|13|TRBJ2-5
GSSYRGGGGETQY
>TRBV20-1|12|TRBJ1-1
SAPSGFDRTEAF